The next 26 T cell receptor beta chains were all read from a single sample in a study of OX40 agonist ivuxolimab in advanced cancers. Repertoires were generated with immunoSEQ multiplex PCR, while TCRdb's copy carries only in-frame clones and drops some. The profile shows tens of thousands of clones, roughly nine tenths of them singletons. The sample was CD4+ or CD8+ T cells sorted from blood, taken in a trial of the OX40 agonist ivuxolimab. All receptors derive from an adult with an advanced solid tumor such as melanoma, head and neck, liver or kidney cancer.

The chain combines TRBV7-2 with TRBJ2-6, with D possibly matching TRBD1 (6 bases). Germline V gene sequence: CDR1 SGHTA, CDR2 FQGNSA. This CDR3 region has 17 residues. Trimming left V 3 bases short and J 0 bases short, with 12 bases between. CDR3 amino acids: CASSFGQPISGANVLTF. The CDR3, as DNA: TGTGCCAGCAGCTTCGGACAGCCTATCTCTGGGGCCAACGTCCTGACTTTC.

The CDR3 DNA reads as TGTGCCAGCAGTGAAGAGGTGGTAGGCTACACCTTC. Translated: CASSEEVVGYTF. This chain joins TRBV6-1 and TRBJ1-2; D unclear. V shed 1 base and J shed 8 bases, with 8 bases lying between them. Germline V CDR1 and CDR2: MNHNS, SASEGT. The CDR3 has 12 amino acids.

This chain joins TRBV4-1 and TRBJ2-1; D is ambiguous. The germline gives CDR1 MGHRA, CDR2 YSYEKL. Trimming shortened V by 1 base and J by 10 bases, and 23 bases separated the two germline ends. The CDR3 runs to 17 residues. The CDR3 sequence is CASSQGGAGYPTVEQFF. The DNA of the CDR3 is TGCGCCAGCAGCCAAGGAGGTGCCGGATACCCCACCGTAGAGCAGTTCTTC.

The CDR3 loop reads CASSFSSGTRNEQFF. The DNA for the CDR3 is TGTGCCAGCAGCTTTAGCAGCGGGACTAGGAATGAGCAGTTCTTC. The chain joins TRBV7-9 to TRBJ2-1, with 8 bases that match TRBD2. Germline lookup yields CDR1 SEHNR and CDR2 FQNEAQ (reference sequence). The CDR3 has 15 amino acids. Trimming removed 3 bases from V and 7 bases from J; junction bases left unmatched: 8.

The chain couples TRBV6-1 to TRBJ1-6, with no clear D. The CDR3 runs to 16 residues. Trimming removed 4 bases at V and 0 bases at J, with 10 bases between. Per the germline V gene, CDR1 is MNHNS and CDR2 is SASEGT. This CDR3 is CASSGLIGSYNSPLHF. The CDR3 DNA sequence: TGTGCCAGCAGTGGGCTGATCGGCTCCTATAATTCACCCCTCCACTTT.

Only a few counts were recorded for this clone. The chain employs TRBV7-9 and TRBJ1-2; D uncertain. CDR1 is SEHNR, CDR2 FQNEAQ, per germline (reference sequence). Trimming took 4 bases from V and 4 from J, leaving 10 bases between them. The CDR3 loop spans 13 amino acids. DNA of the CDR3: TGTGCCAGCAGCTCTGCCTTGGGCTATGGCTACACCTTC. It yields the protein CASSSALGYGYTF.

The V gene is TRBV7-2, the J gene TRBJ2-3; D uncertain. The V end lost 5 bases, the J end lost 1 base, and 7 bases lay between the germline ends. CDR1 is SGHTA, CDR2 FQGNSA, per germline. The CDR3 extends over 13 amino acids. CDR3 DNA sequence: TGTGCCAGCAGCAAAGAGGGCACAGATACGCAGTATTTT. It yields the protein CASSKEGTDTQYF.

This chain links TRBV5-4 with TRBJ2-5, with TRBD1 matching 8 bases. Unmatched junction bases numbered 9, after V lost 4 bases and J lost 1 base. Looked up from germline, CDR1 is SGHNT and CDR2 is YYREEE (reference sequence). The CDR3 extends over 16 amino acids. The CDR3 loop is CASSPWRTGSQETQYF. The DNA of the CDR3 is TGTGCCAGCAGCCCCTGGCGGACAGGGAGCCAAGAGACCCAGTACTTC.

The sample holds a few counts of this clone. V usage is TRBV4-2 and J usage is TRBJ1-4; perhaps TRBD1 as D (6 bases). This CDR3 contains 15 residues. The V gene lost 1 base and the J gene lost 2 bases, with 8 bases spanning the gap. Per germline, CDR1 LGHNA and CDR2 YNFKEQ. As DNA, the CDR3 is TGTGCCAGCAGCCAAGGTGGACAGACTAATGAAAAACTGTTTTTT. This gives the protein CASSQGGQTNEKLFF.

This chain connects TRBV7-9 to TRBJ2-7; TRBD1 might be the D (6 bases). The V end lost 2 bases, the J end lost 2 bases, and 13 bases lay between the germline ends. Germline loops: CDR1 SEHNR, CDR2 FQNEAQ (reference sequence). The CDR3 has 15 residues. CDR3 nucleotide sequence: TGTGCCAGCAGCTTATTAACAGGGTTAGCCTACGAGCAGTACTTC. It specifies CASSLLTGLAYEQYF.

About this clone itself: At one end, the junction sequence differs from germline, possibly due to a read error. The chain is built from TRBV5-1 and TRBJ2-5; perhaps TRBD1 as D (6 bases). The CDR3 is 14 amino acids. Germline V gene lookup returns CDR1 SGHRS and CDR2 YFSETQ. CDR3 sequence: CASSIGQPEDTQYF. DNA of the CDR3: TGCGCCAGCAGCATAGGACAGCCAGAAGATACCCAGTACTTC.

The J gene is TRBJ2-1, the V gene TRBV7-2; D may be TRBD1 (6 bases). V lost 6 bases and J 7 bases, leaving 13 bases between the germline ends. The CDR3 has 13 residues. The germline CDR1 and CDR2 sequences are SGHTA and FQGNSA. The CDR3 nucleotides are TGTGCCAGCAGAATAAAAGGGGGAAATGAGCAGTTCTTC. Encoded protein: CASRIKGGNEQFF. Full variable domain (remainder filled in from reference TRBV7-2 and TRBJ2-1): GAGVSQSPSNKVTEKGKDVELRCDPISGHTALYWYRQSLGQGLEFLIYFQGNSAPDKSGLPSDRFSAERTGGSVSTLTIQRTQQEDSAVYLCASRIKGGNEQFFGPGTRLTVL.

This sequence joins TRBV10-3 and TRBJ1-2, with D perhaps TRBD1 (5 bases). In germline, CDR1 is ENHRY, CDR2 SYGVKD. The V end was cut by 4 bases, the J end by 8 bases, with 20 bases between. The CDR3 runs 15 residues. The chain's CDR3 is CAISGGMGIREGYTF. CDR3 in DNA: TGTGCCATCAGTGGGGGGATGGGGATCAGAGAAGGCTACACCTTC.

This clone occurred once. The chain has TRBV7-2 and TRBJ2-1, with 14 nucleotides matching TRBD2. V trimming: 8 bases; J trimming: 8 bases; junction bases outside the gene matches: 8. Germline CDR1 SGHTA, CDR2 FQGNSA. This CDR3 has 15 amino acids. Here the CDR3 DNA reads TGTGCCAGCGGCCAAGGACTAGCGGGAGGAGATGAGCAGTTCTTC. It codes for CASGQGLAGGDEQFF.

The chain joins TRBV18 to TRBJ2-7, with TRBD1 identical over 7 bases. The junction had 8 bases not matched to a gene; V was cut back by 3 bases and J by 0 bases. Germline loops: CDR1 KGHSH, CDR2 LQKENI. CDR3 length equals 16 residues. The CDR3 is CASSPSGGRSSYEQYF. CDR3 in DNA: TGTGCCAGCTCACCCTCAGGGGGACGAAGCTCCTACGAGCAGTACTTC. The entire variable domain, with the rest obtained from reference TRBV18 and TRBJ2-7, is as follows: NAGVMQNPRHLVRRRGQEARLRCSPMKGHSHVYWYRQLPEEGLKFMVYLQKENIIDESGMPKERFSAEFPKEGPSILRIQQVVRGDSAAYFCASSPSGGRSSYEQYFGPGTRLTVT.

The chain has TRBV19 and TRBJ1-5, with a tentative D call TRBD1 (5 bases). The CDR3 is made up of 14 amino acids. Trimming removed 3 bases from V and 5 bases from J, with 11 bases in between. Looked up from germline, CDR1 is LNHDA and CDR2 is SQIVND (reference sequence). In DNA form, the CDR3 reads TGTGCCAGTAGTATGCAGGGAAGGGATCAGCCCCAGCATTTT. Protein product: CASSMQGRDQPQHF.

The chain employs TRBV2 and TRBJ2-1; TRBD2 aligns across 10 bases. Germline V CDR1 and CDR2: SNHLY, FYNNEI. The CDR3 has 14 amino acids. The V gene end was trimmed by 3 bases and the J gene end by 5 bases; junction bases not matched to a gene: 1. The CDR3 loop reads CASSDGLADNEQFF. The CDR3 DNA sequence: TGTGCCAGCAGTGACGGACTAGCGGACAATGAGCAGTTCTTC.

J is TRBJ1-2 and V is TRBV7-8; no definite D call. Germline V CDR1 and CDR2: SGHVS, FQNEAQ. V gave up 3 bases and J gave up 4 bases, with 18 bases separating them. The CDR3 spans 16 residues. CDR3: CASSFGRDPGSYGYTF. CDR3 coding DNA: TGTGCCAGCAGCTTTGGACGGGATCCCGGGAGCTATGGCTACACCTTC.

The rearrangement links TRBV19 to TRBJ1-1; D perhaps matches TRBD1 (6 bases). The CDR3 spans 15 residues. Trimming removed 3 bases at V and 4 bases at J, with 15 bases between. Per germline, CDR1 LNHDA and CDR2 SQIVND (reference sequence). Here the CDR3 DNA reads TGTGCCAGTAGTATTGTGGGGGGCGCCCTCACTGAAGCTTTCTTT. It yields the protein CASSIVGGALTEAFF.

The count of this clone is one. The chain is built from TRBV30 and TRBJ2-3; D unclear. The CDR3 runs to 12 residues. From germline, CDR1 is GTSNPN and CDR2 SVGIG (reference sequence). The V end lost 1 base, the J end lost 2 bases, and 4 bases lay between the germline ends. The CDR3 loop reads CAWSASTDTQYF. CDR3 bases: TGTGCCTGGAGTGCCTCCACAGATACGCAGTATTTT.

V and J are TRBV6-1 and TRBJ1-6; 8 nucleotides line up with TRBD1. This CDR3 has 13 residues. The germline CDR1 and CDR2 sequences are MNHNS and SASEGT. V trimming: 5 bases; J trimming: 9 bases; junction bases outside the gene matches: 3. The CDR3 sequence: CASSTTGVSPLHF. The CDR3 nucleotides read TGTGCCAGCAGTACGACAGGGGTTTCACCCCTCCACTTT.

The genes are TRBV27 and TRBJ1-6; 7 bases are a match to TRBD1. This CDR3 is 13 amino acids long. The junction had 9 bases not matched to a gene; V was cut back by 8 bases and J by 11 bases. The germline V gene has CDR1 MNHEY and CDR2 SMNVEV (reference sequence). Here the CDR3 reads CASSRQGWAPLHF. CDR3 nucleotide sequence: TGTGCCAGCTCACGACAGGGCTGGGCACCCCTCCACTTT.

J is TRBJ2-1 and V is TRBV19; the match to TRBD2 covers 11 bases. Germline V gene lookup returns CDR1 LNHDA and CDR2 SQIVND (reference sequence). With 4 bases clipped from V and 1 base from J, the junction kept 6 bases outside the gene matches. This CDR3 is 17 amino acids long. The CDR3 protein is CASSTQTSGGSYNEQFF. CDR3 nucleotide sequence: TGTGCCAGTAGTACCCAAACTAGCGGGGGATCCTACAATGAGCAGTTCTTC.

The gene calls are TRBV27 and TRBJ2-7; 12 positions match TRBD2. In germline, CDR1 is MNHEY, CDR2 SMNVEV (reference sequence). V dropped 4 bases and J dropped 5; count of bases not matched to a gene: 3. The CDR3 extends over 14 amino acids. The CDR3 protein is CASSSRTSGNEQYF. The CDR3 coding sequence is TGTGCCAGCAGTTCGCGGACTAGCGGGAACGAGCAGTACTTC.

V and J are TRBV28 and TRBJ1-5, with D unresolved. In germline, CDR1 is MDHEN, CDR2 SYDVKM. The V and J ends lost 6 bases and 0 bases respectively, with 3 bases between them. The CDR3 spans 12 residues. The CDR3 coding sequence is TGTGCCAGCAGAGGTAGCAATCAGCCCCAGCATTTT. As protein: CASRGSNQPQHF. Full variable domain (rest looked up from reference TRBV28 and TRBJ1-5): DVKVTQSSRYLVKRTGEKVFLECVQDMDHENMFWYRQDPGLGLRLIYFSYDVKMKEKGDIPEGYSVSREKKERFSLILESASTNQTSMYLCASRGSNQPQHFGDGTRLSIL.

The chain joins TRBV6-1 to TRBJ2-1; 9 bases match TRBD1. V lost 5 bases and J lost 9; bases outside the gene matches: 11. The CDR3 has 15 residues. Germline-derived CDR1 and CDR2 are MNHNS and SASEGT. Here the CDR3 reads CASSFRTGADSEQFF. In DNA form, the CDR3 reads TGTGCCAGCAGTTTCCGGACAGGGGCTGACAGTGAGCAGTTCTTC.